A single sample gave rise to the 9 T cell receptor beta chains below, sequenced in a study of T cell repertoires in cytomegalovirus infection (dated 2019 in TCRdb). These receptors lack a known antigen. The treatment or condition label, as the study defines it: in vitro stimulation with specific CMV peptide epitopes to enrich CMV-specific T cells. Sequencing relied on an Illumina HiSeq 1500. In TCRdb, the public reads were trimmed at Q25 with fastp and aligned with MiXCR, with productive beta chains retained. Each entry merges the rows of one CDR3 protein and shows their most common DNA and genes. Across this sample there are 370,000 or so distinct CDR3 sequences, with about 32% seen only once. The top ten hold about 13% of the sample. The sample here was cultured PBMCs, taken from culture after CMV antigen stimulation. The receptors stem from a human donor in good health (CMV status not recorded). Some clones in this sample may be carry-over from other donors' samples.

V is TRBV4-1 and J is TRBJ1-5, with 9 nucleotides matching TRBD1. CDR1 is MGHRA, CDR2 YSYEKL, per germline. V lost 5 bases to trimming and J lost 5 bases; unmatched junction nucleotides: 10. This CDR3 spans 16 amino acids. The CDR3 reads CASSDTTGTGYQPQHF. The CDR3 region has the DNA TGCGCCAGCAGCGACACGACCGGGACAGGGTATCAGCCCCAGCATTTT.

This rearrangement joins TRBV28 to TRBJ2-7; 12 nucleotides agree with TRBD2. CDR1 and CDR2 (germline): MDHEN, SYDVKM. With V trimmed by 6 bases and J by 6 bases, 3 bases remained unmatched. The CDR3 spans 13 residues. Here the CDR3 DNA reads TGTGCCAGCAGAGGACTAGCGGGATTCGAGCAGTACGTC. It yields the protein CASRGLAGFEQYV.

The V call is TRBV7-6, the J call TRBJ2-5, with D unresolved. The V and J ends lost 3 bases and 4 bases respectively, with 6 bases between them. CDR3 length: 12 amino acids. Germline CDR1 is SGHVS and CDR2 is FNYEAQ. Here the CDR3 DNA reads TGTGCCAGCAGCTTTATATTAGAGACCCAGTACTTC. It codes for CASSFILETQYF.

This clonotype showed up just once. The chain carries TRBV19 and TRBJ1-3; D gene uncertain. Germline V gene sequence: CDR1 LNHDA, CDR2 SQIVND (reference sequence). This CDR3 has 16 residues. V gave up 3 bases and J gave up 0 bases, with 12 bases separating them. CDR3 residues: CASSMDRSFSGNTIYF. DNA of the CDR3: TGTGCCAGTAGTATGGACCGGTCATTCTCTGGAAACACCATATATTTT.

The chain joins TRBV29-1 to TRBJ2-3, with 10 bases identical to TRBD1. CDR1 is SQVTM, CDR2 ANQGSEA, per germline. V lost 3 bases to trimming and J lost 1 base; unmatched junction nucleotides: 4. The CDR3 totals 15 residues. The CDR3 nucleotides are TGCAGCGTTGAGGGGGACAGGGGTGGCACAGATACGCAGTATTTT. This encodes CSVEGDRGGTDTQYF.

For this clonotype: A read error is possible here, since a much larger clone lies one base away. The CDR3 sequence is CASSLVLLANSTDTRYF. The CDR3, as DNA: TGTGCCAGCAGCTTAGTTCTCCTAGCGAATAGCACAGATACGCGGTATTTT. The chain carries TRBV7-2 and TRBJ2-3, with D possibly being TRBD2 (6 bases). Germline V gives CDR1 SGHTA, CDR2 FQGNSA. The CDR3 spans 17 residues.

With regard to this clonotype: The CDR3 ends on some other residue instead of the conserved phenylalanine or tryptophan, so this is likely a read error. In DNA, the CDR3 is TGTGCCAGCAGCTTCTTGGCAGATTGGAATTCACCCCTCCACGTT. Protein: CASSFLADWNSPLHV. The rearrangement uses TRBV7-2 and TRBJ1-6, with D unresolved. Trimming pared 3 bases from V and 7 bases from J, leaving 13 bases between. There are 15 residues in the CDR3. In germline, CDR1 is SGHTA, CDR2 FQGNSA.

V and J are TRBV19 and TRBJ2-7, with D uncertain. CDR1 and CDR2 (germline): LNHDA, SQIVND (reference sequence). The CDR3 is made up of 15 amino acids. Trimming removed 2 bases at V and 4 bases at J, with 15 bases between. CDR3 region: CASSINAGPRYEQYF. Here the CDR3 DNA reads TGTGCCAGTAGTATAAACGCAGGACCGCGGTACGAGCAGTACTTC.

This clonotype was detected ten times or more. This chain's CDR3 is CASSLAIDVAGTSGNNEQFF. As DNA, the CDR3 is TGTGCCAGCAGCTTAGCGATTGATGTGGCCGGGACTAGCGGGAACAATGAGCAGTTCTTC. V is TRBV7-8 and J is TRBJ2-1; 13 bases match TRBD2. Germline CDR1 and CDR2: SGHVS and FQNEAQ. V lost 0 bases and J lost 5; bases outside the gene matches: 13. This CDR3 has 20 residues.